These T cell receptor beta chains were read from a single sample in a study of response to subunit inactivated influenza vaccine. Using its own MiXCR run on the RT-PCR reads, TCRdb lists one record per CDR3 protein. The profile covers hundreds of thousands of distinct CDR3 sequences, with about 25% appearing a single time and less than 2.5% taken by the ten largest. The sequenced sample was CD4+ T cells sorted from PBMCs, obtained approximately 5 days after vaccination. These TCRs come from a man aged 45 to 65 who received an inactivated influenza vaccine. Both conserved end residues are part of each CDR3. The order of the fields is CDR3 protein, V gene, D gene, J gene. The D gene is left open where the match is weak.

CASDRARDQPQHF,TRBV6-1,TRBD1,TRBJ1-5
CASSPQREGLGEQYF,TRBV9,TRBD2,TRBJ2-7
CASSLDRVETQYF,TRBV11-2,-,TRBJ2-5
CASSTGFLAGTETQYF,TRBV28,TRBD2,TRBJ2-5
CAIQDLLRNIQYF,TRBV6-6,-,TRBJ2-4
CASSRDVDNEQFF,TRBV5-6,-,TRBJ2-1
CASSPGTETYEQYF,TRBV5-1,TRBD1,TRBJ2-7
CASSLVGRETQYF,TRBV12-3/TRBV12-4,-,TRBJ2-5
CATRDTNTGELFF,TRBV24-1,-,TRBJ2-2
CASRSGTSGVQETQYF,TRBV5-1,TRBD2,TRBJ2-5
CASSHGLAGGIDTQYF,TRBV10-2,TRBD2,TRBJ2-3
CASSFHGGEYNEQFF,TRBV5-1,TRBD2,TRBJ2-1